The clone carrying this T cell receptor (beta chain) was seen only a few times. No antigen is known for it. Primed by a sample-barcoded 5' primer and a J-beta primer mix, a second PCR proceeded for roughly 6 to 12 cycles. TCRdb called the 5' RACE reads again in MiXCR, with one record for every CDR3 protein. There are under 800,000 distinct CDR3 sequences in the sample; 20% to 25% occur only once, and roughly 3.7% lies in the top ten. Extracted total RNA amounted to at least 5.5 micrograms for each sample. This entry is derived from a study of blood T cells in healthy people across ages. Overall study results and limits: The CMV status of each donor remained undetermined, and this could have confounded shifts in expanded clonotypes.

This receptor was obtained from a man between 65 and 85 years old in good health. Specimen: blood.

CDR3 protein: CASSPSGLAGETQYF. In nucleotides, the CDR3 is TGTGCCAGCAGTCCGTCGGGACTAGCGGGAGAGACCCAGTACTTC. This chain connects TRBV6-6 to TRBJ2-5, with 12 bases lining up with TRBD2. Per germline, CDR1 MNHNY and CDR2 SVGAGI (reference sequence). CDR3 length equals 15 residues. The junction had 5 bases not matched to a gene; V was cut back by 5 bases and J by 4 bases.